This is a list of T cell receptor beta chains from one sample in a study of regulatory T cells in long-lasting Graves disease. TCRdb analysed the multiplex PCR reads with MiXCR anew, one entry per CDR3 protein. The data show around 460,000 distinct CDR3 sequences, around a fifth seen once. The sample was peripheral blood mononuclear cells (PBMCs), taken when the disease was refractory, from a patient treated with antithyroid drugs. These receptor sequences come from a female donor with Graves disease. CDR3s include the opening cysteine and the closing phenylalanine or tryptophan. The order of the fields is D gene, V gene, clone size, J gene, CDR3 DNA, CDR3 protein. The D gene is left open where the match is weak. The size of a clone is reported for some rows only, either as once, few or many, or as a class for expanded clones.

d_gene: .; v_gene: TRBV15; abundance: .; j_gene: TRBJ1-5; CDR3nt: TGTGCCACCAGCAGAGAAGGGTACAATCAGCCCCAGCATTTT; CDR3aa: CATSREGYNQPQHF
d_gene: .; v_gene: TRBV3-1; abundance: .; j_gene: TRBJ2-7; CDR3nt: TGTGCCAGCAGCCAAGGTAACAGCGAGCAGTACTTC; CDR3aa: CASSQGNSEQYF
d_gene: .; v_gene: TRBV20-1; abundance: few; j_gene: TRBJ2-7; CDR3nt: TGCAGTGCTAGAGGGACTTTGGGGGGCGCCTACGAGCAGTACTTC; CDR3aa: CSARGTLGGAYEQYF
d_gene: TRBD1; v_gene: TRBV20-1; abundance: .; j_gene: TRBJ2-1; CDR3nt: TGCAGTGCTTATACAGGGGGCGGGGACAATGAGCAGTTCTTC; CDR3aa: CSAYTGGGDNEQFF
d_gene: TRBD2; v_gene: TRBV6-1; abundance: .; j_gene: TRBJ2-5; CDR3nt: TGTGCCAGCCGCTCGAGGGCAGCCCGGCGACTAGCGGGAGTTGGGGAGACCCAGTACTTC; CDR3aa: CASRSRAARRLAGVGETQYF
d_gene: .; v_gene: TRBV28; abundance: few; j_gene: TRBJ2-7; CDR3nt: TGTGCCAGCCTTCAGGGAGTCGGCTATGAGCAGTACTTC; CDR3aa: CASLQGVGYEQYF
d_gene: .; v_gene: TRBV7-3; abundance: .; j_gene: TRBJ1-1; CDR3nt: TGTGCCAGCAGCTTAAGTGGGGAGGGATCGATCACTGAAGCTTTCTTT; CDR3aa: CASSLSGEGSITEAFF
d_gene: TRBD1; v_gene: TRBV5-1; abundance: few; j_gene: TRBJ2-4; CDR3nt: TGCGCCAGCAGCCTGGACAGGGGGCGCGGGGAAAACATTCAGTACTTC; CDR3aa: CASSLDRGRGENIQYF
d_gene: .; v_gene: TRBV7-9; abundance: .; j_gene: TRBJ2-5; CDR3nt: TGTGCCAGCAGCTTGGGGAGTCTAGAGACCCAGTACTTC; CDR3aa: CASSLGSLETQYF
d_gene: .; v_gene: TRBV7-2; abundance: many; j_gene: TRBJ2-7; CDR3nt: TGTGCCAGCAGCCCTTGGGACCGAGAAGGGGAGCAGTACTTC; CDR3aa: CASSPWDREGEQYF
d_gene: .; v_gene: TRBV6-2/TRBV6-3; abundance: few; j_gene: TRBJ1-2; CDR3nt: TGTGCCGGAGGGCCCGCGACGTATGGCTACACCTTC; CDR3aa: CAGGPATYGYTF
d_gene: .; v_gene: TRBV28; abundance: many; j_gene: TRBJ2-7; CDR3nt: TGTGCCACCAAGTCGTACGAGCAGTACTTC; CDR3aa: CATKSYEQYF
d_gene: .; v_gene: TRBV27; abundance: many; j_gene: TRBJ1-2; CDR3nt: TGTGCCAGCAGCGCCCTTCGGGGGAAAGAGCCGGTCTATGGCTACACCTTC; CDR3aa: CASSALRGKEPVYGYTF
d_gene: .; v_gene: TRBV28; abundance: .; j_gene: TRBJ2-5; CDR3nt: TGTGCCAGCAGTTTGTCGCTGGGGGAGACCCAGTACTTC; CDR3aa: CASSLSLGETQYF
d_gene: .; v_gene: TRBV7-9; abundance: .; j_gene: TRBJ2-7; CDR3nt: TGTGCCAGCAGCTTATATGGGAGGGGGCGAGGCAACGAGCAGTACTTC; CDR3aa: CASSLYGRGRGNEQYF
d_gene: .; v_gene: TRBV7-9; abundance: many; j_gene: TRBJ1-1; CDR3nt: TGTGCCAGCAGCTTGAGCCCGGACGGCCTCTGGAACACTGAAGCTTTCTTT; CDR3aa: CASSLSPDGLWNTEAFF
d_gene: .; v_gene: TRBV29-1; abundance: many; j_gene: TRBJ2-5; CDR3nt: TGCAGCGGAGAGGGACGGGGAGGCTCGAGTCAAGAGACCCAGTACTTC; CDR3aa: CSGEGRGGSSQETQYF
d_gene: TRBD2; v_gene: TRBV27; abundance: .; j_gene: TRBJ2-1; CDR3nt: TGTGCCAGCAGTCCCCCCGGACTAGCGGGCAATGAGCAGTTCTTC; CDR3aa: CASSPPGLAGNEQFF
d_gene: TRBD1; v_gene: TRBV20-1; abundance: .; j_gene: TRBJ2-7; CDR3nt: TGCAGTGCTGCCCGGGACAGCGACTCCTACGGGCAGTACTTC; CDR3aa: CSAARDSDSYGQYF
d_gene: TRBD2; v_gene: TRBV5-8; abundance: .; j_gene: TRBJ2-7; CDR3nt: TGTGCCAGCAGCTACAGCGGGGGGCTCTACTCCTACGAGCAGTACTTC; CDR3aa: CASSYSGGLYSYEQYF
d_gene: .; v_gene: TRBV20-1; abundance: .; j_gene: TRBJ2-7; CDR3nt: TGCAGTGCTAGAGATCTAGGGGAAAGAGCTACCTACGAGCAGTACTTC; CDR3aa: CSARDLGERATYEQYF
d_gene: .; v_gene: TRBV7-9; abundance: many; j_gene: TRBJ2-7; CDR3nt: TGTGCCAGCGGTAGTGATAGCTCCTACGAGCAGTACTTC; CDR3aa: CASGSDSSYEQYF
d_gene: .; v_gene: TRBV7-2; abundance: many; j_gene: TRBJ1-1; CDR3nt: TGTGCCAGCAGCTTATCGCAGGGCATGAACACTGAAGCTTTCTTT; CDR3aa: CASSLSQGMNTEAFF
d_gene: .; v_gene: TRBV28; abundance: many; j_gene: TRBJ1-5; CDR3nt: TGTGCCAGCTCCGAGACGGGGGATCAGCCCCAGCATTTT; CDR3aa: CASSETGDQPQHF
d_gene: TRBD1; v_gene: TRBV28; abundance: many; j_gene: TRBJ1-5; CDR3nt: TGTGCCAGCAGTACGGGACAGGGGGTCAATCAGCCCCAGCATTTT; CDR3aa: CASSTGQGVNQPQHF
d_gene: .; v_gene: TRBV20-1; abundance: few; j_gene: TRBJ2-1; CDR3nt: TGCAGTGCTAGAGACAGGTCCACCTACAATGAGCAGTTCTTC; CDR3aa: CSARDRSTYNEQFF
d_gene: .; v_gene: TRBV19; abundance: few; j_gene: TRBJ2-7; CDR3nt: TGTGCCAGTAGTAAGGGCACCTACGAGCAGTACTTC; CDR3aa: CASSKGTYEQYF
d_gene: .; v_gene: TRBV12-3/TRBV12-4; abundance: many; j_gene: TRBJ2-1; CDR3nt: TGTGCCAGCAGTCACGGGACGGGCAATGAGCAGTTCTTC; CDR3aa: CASSHGTGNEQFF
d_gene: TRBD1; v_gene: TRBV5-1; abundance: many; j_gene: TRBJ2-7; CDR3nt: TGCGCCAGCAGCTTGTCGCCAACAGGGGTCGGCTACGAGCAGTACTTC; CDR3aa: CASSLSPTGVGYEQYF